The following is a T cell receptor beta chain sequence with its context. What it recognizes is unknown. This specimen comes from a study of T cell responses to AZD1222 COVID-19 vaccine. Looking at the study overall: Samples with a second dose at about 4 or about 12 weeks were pooled together. Study conclusions and caveats: Donors, mostly white British, included more females; clonal diversity was possibly underestimated. Dominant at 160-218 and 743-854, vaccine-associated CD4 TCRs also spanned spike. In the spike-specific TCR repertoire, nearly half reportedly target unmutated variant regions.

The V end lost 0 bases, the J end lost 6 bases, and 17 bases lay between the germline ends. There are 16 residues in the CDR3. Per the germline V gene, CDR1 is MGHRA and CDR2 is YSYEKL. The method was immunoSEQ multiplex PCR; TCRdb's version includes in-frame clones alone and lacks a portion of them. Of 100,000 or so clones listed, 85% to 90% are singletons. The TCR comes from an adult in good health. The starting material was peripheral blood, obtained on day 0 of AZD1222 vaccination. V usage is TRBV4-1 and J usage is TRBJ1-1; D is perhaps TRBD1 (6 bases). The CDR3 region has the DNA TGCGCCAGCAGCCAAGAACGATCGAACAGGGCTTCTGAAGCTTTCTTT. Amino acid sequence: CASSQERSNRASEAFF.